Detailed here is one TCR beta chain. The target antigen is unknown. The identical CDR3 is also encoded by other nucleotide sequences in the sample. Every one of the donors was a Caucasian adult that lived in Nashville, Tennessee. Repertoires were generated with immunoSEQ multiplex PCR, while TCRdb's copy carries only in-frame clones and drops some. The sample holds under 2,500,000 clones, approximately 94% seen once. This CDR3 has 12 amino acids. Deletions cut 2 bases from V and 5 bases from J, with 5 bases between. Germline V gene data show CDR1 as MNHEY and CDR2 as SVGAGI. This entry is derived from a study of shared clonotypes between healthy human individuals. Overall study findings and caveats: Among the subsets, naive ones generally showed larger estimated richness than memory ones. Having only a few donors restricted how much genetic and exposure-history diversity was captured. Clonotypes which were not shared had lower generation probabilities than clonotypes that all four donors shared.

The sequenced sample was naive CD4+ T cells sorted from blood. Subset noted: CD45RA+ positively selected. The rearrangement uses TRBV6-5 and TRBJ2-3, with D possibly being TRBD2 (5 bases). This receptor was taken from a man between 18 and 35 years old in good health. CDR3 protein: CASSYAGDTQYF. The DNA for the CDR3 is TGTGCCAGCAGTTACGCGGGAGATACGCAGTATTTT.